This TCR beta chain was observed in a study of blood T cell repertoires in COVID-19 (dated by TCRdb to the early 2020s). Context from the whole study: Samples from collaborators originated in the United States, Italy and Spain and spanned both the acute and convalescent phases of COVID-19. The material from the prospective study consisted of cDNA or gDNA derived from T cells, B-cell-depleted T cells, or PBMCs. The dataset comprised deeply sampled blood TCRbeta repertoires from subjects exposed to, actively infected with, or recovered from COVID-19. A freely available public database, intended as a resource for researchers studying the immune response to SARS-CoV-2, is where the repertoires were released. The samples were drawn from the first 160 participants of the ongoing ImmuneRACE study and from 1,254 subjects provided by 6 global collaborators. The sample metadata nearly always contained a de-identified subject ID, COVID-19 status, age in years and sex. Where HLA class I and class II types were available, the types were taken from metadata supplied by the sample provider, not from assay-based typing.

CDR1 MNHEY and CDR2 SVGAGI were looked up in the germline V gene. The CDR3 sequence holds 15 residues, the cysteine and phenylalanine included. CDR3 DNA is the only sequence kept; it has 45 bases, read in frame from the first base. Germline trimming: 6 bases from V, 8 bases from J; junction bases outside gene matches: 10. TCRbeta CDR3 regions were amplified from genomic DNA by means of the immunoSEQ Assay, a bias-controlled multiplex PCR. The authors processed their data as follows. Nucleated cell counts per sample were estimated from amplification of reference gene primers within the assay. To quantify the absolute abundance of each unique TCRbeta CDR3 rearrangement, sequence reads were collapsed and filtered. For each sample, productive Simpson clonality was calculated as the square root of Simpson's diversity index across productive rearrangements. TCRdb re-hosts the immuneACCESS table, in-frame sequences only. Its copies lack some clones; in the studies checked, an unresolved V gene accounts for under half of them, and the cause for the rest is not known. That table gives V, J and clone size, and the DNA gave D and trimming. The sample table contains about 170,000 clones; only one count was recorded for about 85% of them. About 7% of the sample belongs to the ten largest clones.

Whole blood was collected in K2EDTA tubes by collaborating institutions according to the institutions' own protocols. For TCRbeta analysis, collaborator samples were shipped as frozen whole blood, as isolated PBMCs, or as DNA extracted from either sample type. This clone was seen just once. What antigen it recognizes has not been identified. It has no much larger one-base neighbor in the sample; base qualities were not kept. The full study reports these points: The amount of clinical and demographic metadata varied by source and participant and was provided uncurated.

This TCR came from a woman older than 75 in a cohort sampled during active or convalescent COVID-19. Sequences were obtained from peripheral blood. The receptor chain draws on TRBV6-5 and TRBJ2-1; the junction holds 10 bases that match TRBD2. The CDR3 loop reads CASSLAGEGGDEQFF. Read as DNA, the sequence is TGTGCCAGCAGCCTAGCGGGAGAGGGGGGCGATGAGCAGTTCTTC.